The 25 T cell receptor beta chains presented below share a single source sample, sequenced in a study of beta chain features in type 1 diabetes. The antigens of these receptors remain unknown. The whole isolated RNA underwent reverse transcription, so sequencing captured expressed TCRB transcripts. TCRdb's table, derived via immunoSEQ multiplex PCR, lists solely in-frame clones and lacks some. The sample consists of 250,000 or so clones, 20% of them appearing once. Study results and limitations: Researchers report that Type 1 diabetes patients had moderately but significantly shorter TCRB CDR3s across all four CD4+ subsets.

The sequencing sample was made of naive CD4+ T cells from blood. These receptors were obtained from a woman aged 40-49 years with type 1 diabetes.

This clone was counted between two and nine times. The chain combines TRBV15 with TRBJ2-2, with D possibly TRBD1 on 6 matching bases. From germline, CDR1 is LNHNV and CDR2 YYDKDF (reference sequence). The CDR3 runs 18 residues. Trimming took 0 bases from V and 4 from J, leaving 18 bases between them. The CDR3 DNA is TGTGCCACCAGCAGAGACCCTGGACAGATGTTACGCACCGGGGAGCTGTTTTTT. This translates into CATSRDPGQMLRTGELFF.

The chain joins TRBV2 to TRBJ1-1, with 7 positions matching TRBD1. This CDR3 is built from 14 residues. Germline loops: CDR1 SNHLY, CDR2 FYNNEI. Unmatched junction bases numbered 4, after V lost 6 bases and J lost 0 bases. CDR3: CASRWGQMNTEAFF. The CDR3 coding sequence is TGTGCCAGCAGGTGGGGACAGATGAACACTGAAGCTTTCTTT.

The genes are TRBV5-6 and TRBJ1-6, with TRBD1 matching 8 bases. CDR3 length: 15 amino acids. Germline lookup yields CDR1 SGHDT and CDR2 YYEEEE. V lost 4 bases and J lost 9; bases outside the gene matches: 9. The CDR3 spells CASSPLSGGRSPLHF. CDR3 nucleotides: TGTGCCAGCAGCCCACTGTCAGGGGGCCGTTCACCCCTCCACTTT.

The gene calls are TRBV28 and TRBJ2-2, with 10 bases lining up with TRBD2. The CDR3 loop spans 17 amino acids. Looked up from germline, CDR1 is MDHEN and CDR2 is SYDVKM. The junction had 9 bases not matched to a gene; V was cut back by 4 bases and J by 4 bases. CDR3 DNA sequence: TGTGCCAGCAGTTCCCACGAAGCGGGAGGGGTCACCGGGGAGCTGTTTTTT. Protein sequence: CASSSHEAGGVTGELFF. Together with reference TRBV28 and TRBJ2-2, the CDR3 gives the full variable domain: DVKVTQSSRYLVKRTGEKVFLECVQDMDHENMFWYRQDPGLGLRLIYFSYDVKMKEKGDIPEGYSVSREKKERFSLILESASTNQTSMYLCASSSHEAGGVTGELFFGEGSRLTVL.

V is TRBV5-1 and J is TRBJ2-1; 8 bases align to TRBD1. With 1 base clipped from V and 6 bases from J, the junction kept 6 bases outside the gene matches. Germline CDR1 is SGHRS and CDR2 is YFSETQ. The length of the CDR3 is 15 residues. The CDR3, as DNA: TGCGCCAGCAGCTTGATCGGGACAGGCCTCAATGAGCAGTTCTTC. Its translation is CASSLIGTGLNEQFF.

A few counts support this clone. This chain connects TRBV28 to TRBJ2-7; the match to TRBD1 covers 9 bases. Germline V gives CDR1 MDHEN, CDR2 SYDVKM. The J segment lost 3 bases and the V segment lost 6 bases, leaving 9 bases of the junction unmatched. This CDR3 is 15 amino acids long. The CDR3 coding sequence is TGTGCCAGCAGCCCCCCCGGGACAGGGTACTACGAGCAGTACTTC. Its protein product is CASSPPGTGYYEQYF.

In the case of this clone: The same CDR3 can be traced to other DNA sequences in this sample. V usage is TRBV20-1 and J usage is TRBJ1-1; TRBD1 might be the D (6 bases). Trimming took 5 bases from V and 5 from J, leaving 9 bases between them. This CDR3 is built from 11 residues. Germline V lookup: CDR1 DFQATT, CDR2 SNEGSKA (reference sequence). CDR3 nucleotide sequence: TGCAGTGCTTTAGGGGGAACTGAAGCTTTCTTT. Translating it yields CSALGGTEAFF.

For this clone: Other DNA sequences within the sample encode an identical CDR3. The rearrangement joins TRBV29-1 to TRBJ2-3, with TRBD2 as a possible D gene (7 bases). Germline CDR1 reads SQVTM; CDR2 reads ANQGSEA. Deletions cut 3 bases from V and 5 bases from J, with 15 bases between. This CDR3 comprises 14 residues. CDR3 sequence reads: CSVEASGGVDTQYF. In DNA, the CDR3 is TGCAGCGTTGAGGCCTCGGGGGGCGTAGATACGCAGTATTTT.

This clone was observed a few times. V usage is TRBV5-1 and J usage is TRBJ2-5; D may be TRBD2 (5 bases). V lost 4 bases and J lost 5, with 6 bases in between. The CDR3 covers 11 residues. Germline lookup yields CDR1 SGHRS and CDR2 YFSETQ. The CDR3 is CASSQRETQYF. The CDR3 nucleotides read TGCGCCAGCAGCCAGCGGGAGACCCAGTACTTC.

This clone was observed a handful of times. The rearrangement links TRBV5-4 to TRBJ1-1, with D unclear. CDR3 size: 16 residues. V was clipped by 2 bases and J by 0 bases, with 14 bases between them. Germline V CDR1 and CDR2: SGHNT, YYREEE (reference sequence). The CDR3: CASSFGGRFMNTEAFF. DNA for the CDR3: TGTGCCAGCAGCTTCGGCGGCAGATTCATGAACACTGAAGCTTTCTTT.

In this sample, this clone turned up a few times. The rearrangement uses TRBV5-4 and TRBJ1-1; 8 nucleotides align to TRBD1. The CDR3 contains 16 residues. Germline V lookup: CDR1 SGHNT, CDR2 YYREEE (reference sequence). The trim removed 4 bases at V and 2 bases at J, leaving 10 bases unmatched. The DNA for the CDR3 is TGTGCCAGCAGCCCCCTGTACACAGGGGGTAACACTGAAGCTTTCTTT. Protein product: CASSPLYTGGNTEAFF.

The table lists this clone with a count of one. This chain connects TRBV29-1 to TRBJ1-2, with D tentatively TRBD1 (5 bases). Trimming took 5 bases from V and 8 from J, leaving 24 bases between them. CDR3 length: 15 amino acids. Germline lookup yields CDR1 SQVTM and CDR2 ANQGSEA. The CDR3 reads CSVLPGTVGRSGYTF. The CDR3 coding sequence is TGCAGCGTTCTACCTGGGACTGTTGGGAGGAGCGGCTACACCTTC.

This clone has only a few counts. V gene TRBV25-1 combines with J gene TRBJ1-1, with TRBD1 as a possible D gene (6 bases). The CDR3 extends over 15 amino acids. In germline, CDR1 is MGHDK, CDR2 SYGVNS. Deletions cut 6 bases from V and 4 bases from J, with 18 bases between. The CDR3 DNA is TGTGCCAGCAGAGTCGGGGGGCGGGCGGGCACTGAAGCTTTCTTT. Translating gives CASRVGGRAGTEAFF.

This chain joins TRBV19 and TRBJ1-5; perhaps TRBD1 as D (5 bases). Trimming removed 0 bases from V and 6 bases from J, with 9 bases in between. CDR3 length: 14 amino acids. Germline values: CDR1 LNHDA, CDR2 SQIVND (reference sequence). CDR3 nucleotides: TGTGCCAGTAGTATAGAGGGAGGGGTTCAGCCCCAGCATTTT. Translated, it gives CASSIEGGVQPQHF.

The chain combines TRBV6-1 with TRBJ1-5; D unresolved. Trimming cost V 3 bases and J 7 bases, with 16 bases left between them. The germline V gene encodes CDR1 MNHNS and CDR2 SASEGT. CDR3 length: 15 residues. CDR3 amino acids: CASSEGDPAGQPQHF. The CDR3 nucleotides are TGTGCCAGCAGTGAGGGCGACCCGGCGGGGCAGCCCCAGCATTTT.

This rearrangement joins TRBV25-1 to TRBJ2-1, with 8 bases aligning to TRBD1. Losses at the gene ends were 4 bases for V and 6 bases for J; bases not matched to a gene: 5. Germline-derived CDR1 and CDR2 are MGHDK and SYGVNS. The CDR3 has 14 residues. The CDR3 sequence is CASSAWTGSNEQFF. CDR3 nucleotides: TGTGCCAGCAGTGCCTGGACAGGGTCCAATGAGCAGTTCTTC.

This clone has only a few counts. The genes are TRBV9 and TRBJ1-6; 8 bases fit TRBD1. With 0 bases clipped from V and 8 bases from J, the junction kept 7 bases outside the gene matches. Germline CDR1 reads SGDLS; CDR2 reads YYNGEE. The CDR3 is made up of 16 amino acids. The CDR3 is CASSVEGTGFYSPLHF. CDR3 DNA: TGTGCCAGCAGCGTAGAGGGGACAGGATTTTATTCACCCCTCCACTTT.

This clone was counted a few times. The chain joins TRBV30 to TRBJ1-1; D is undetermined. Germline V lookup: CDR1 GTSNPN, CDR2 SVGIG (reference sequence). V lost 2 bases to trimming and J lost 1 base, with 8 bases between them. The length of the CDR3 is 13 residues. Written as DNA, the CDR3 is TGTGCCTGGAGTTCAGGATCGAACACTGAAGCTTTCTTT. Protein: CAWSSGSNTEAFF.

J is TRBJ1-1 and V is TRBV28, with D tentatively TRBD1 (5 bases). This CDR3 has 15 amino acids. CDR1 MDHEN and CDR2 SYDVKM come from the germline V gene. The germline V and J ends were trimmed by 1 base and 1 base, with 10 bases remaining between them. The CDR3 region is CASSLYGTQNTEAFF. The CDR3 DNA follows: TGTGCCAGCAGTTTATATGGGACTCAGAACACTGAAGCTTTCTTT.

This chain connects TRBV9 to TRBJ2-7; 9 bases match TRBD2. The V gene end was trimmed by 0 bases and the J gene end by 3 bases; junction bases not matched to a gene: 4. Germline V CDR1 and CDR2: SGDLS, YYNGEE. CDR3 size: 15 residues. The CDR3 reads CASSVGSSGSYEQYF. CDR3 DNA sequence: TGTGCCAGCAGCGTAGGTAGTAGCGGGAGCTACGAGCAGTACTTC. The whole variable domain, remainder taken from reference TRBV9 and TRBJ2-7, is DSGVTQTPKHLITATGQRVTLRCSPRSGDLSVYWYQQSLDQGLQFLIQYYNGEERAKGNILERFSAQQFPDLHSELNLSSLELGDSALYFCASSVGSSGSYEQYFGPGTRLTVT.

J is TRBJ2-3 and V is TRBV4-1, with TRBD1 as a possible D gene (5 bases). The CDR3 length is 17 residues. V was cut by 1 base and J by 5 bases, with 19 bases left in between. Germline V CDR1 and CDR2: MGHRA, YSYEKL. CDR3 coding DNA: TGCGCCAGCAGCCAAGGGGGATCAGGGAATGCCGTAGATACGCAGTATTTT. This gives the protein CASSQGGSGNAVDTQYF.

The chain uses TRBV7-3 and TRBJ2-6; D call uncertain. The CDR3 extends over 20 amino acids. CDR1 is SGHTA and CDR2 is FQGTGA in the germline V gene. V was cut by 2 bases and J by 3 bases, with 23 bases left in between. CDR3 in DNA: TGTGCCAGCAGCTTACCTCGAACTAACAAGGAGCTGATTGGGGCCAACGTCCTGACTTTC. As protein: CASSLPRTNKELIGANVLTF.

The chain joins TRBV14 to TRBJ2-5, with 11 nucleotides matching TRBD2. Germline V gene data show CDR1 as SGHDN and CDR2 as FVKESK. The length of the CDR3 is 15 residues. The J segment lost 4 bases and the V segment lost 1 base, leaving 2 bases of the junction unmatched. The DNA for the CDR3 is TGTGCCAGCAGCCAAGTACTAGCGGGAGCAGAGACCCAGTACTTC. This gives the protein CASSQVLAGAETQYF.

V gene TRBV11-2 combines with J gene TRBJ1-6; D might be TRBD1 (5 bases). Germline assignment: CDR1 SGHAT and CDR2 FQNNGV. CDR3 length: 14 residues. Trimming left V 1 base short and J 9 bases short, with 10 bases between. The CDR3 here is CASSLAGEGSPLHF. The CDR3 DNA follows: TGTGCCAGCAGCTTAGCGGGGGAAGGTTCACCCCTCCACTTT.

The rearrangement uses TRBV5-4 and TRBJ1-4; the D gene is possibly TRBD1 (5 bases). The CDR3 length is 17 residues. V lost 3 bases and J lost 4, with 19 bases in between. CDR1 is SGHNT, CDR2 YYREEE, per germline (reference sequence). CDR3 loop: CASSSGTGRLVNEKLFF. The CDR3 region has the DNA TGTGCCAGCAGCTCCGGGACTGGTCGATTGGTTAATGAAAAACTGTTTTTT.